This entry describes one TCR beta chain. This record belongs to a study of blood T cell repertoires in COVID-19. Study details: Whether acute or convalescent, the COVID-19 samples came from the United States, Italy and Spain.

Germline CDR1 SGHAT, CDR2 FQNNGV. V was pared by 3 bases and J by 1 base, with 6 bases between. The CDR3 length is 13 residues. Authors' analysis steps: It was from reference gene primer amplification that nucleated cell counts were estimated. Sequencing used immunoSEQ multiplex PCR; TCRdb keeps in-frame clones, though not all of them. That table furnishes V, J and clone size, whereas the DNA furnished D and trimming. The profile shows under 100,000 clones, roughly 86% of them singletons. The source is a man aged 40-49 years with acute or convalescent COVID-19. The V call is TRBV11-2, the J call TRBJ1-1; D is ambiguous. Material for sequencing was peripheral blood. The DNA for the CDR3 is TGTGCCAGCAGCTTTAGTGCGAACACTGAAGCTTTCTTT. The encoded protein is CASSFSANTEAFF.